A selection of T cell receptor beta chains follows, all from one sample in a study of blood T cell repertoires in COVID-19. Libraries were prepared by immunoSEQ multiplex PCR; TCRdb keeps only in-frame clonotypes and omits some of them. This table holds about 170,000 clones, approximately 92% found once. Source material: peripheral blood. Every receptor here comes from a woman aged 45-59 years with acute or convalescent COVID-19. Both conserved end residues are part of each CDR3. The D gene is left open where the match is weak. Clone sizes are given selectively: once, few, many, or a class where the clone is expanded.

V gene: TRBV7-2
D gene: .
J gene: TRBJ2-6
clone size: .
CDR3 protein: CASSFGGPLSGANVLTF
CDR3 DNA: TGTGCCAGCAGCTTTGGCGGGCCACTCTCTGGGGCCAACGTCCTGACTTTC

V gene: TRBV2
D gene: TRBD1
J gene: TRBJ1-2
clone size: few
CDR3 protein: CASSNRGNYGYTF
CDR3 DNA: TGTGCCAGTTCAAACAGGGGGAACTATGGCTACACCTTC

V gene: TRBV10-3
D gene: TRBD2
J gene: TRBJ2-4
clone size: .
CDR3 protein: CAISEGEGMSDIQYF
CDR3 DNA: TGTGCCATCAGTGAGGGGGAGGGGATGAGTGACATTCAGTACTTC

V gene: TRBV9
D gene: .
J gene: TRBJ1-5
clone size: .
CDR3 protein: CASSPLPDGNQPQHF
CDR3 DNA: TGTGCCAGCAGCCCTCTCCCCGACGGGAATCAGCCCCAGCATTTT

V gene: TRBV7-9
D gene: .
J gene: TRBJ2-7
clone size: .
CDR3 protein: CASTLATGTSRLSNYEQYF
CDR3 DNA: TGTGCCAGCACCTTAGCAACAGGGACAAGCCGACTTTCAAACTACGAGCAGTACTTC

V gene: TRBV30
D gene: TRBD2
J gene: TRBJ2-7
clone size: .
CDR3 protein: CAWSFRRGGWEQYF
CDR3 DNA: TGTGCCTGGAGTTTTAGGCGGGGAGGGTGGGAGCAGTACTTC

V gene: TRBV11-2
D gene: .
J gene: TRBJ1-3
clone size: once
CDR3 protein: CASSLGQGSTDTIYF
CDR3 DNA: TGTGCCAGCAGCTTAGGGCAGGGAAGTACGGACACCATATATTTT

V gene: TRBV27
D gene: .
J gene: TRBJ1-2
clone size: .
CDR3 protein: CASTARLGAAVNYGYTF
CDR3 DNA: TGTGCCAGCACCGCTCGTCTGGGGGCTGCGGTAAACTATGGCTACACCTTC

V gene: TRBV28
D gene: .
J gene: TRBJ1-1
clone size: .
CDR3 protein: CASSLVRGNSEAFF
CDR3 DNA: TGTGCCAGCAGTTTAGTCCGGGGTAACAGTGAAGCTTTCTTT

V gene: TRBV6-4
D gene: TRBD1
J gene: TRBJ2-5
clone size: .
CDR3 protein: CASIRQGIRETQYF
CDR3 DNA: TGTGCCAGCATCAGACAGGGGATTAGAGAGACCCAGTACTTC

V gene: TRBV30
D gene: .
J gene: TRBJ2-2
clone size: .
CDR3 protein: CAWSGKGDGELFF
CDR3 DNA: TGTGCCTGGAGTGGCAAGGGGGACGGGGAGCTGTTTTTT

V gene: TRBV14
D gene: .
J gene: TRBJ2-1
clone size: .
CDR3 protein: CASSQEAGPGIDIGQFF
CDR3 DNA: TGTGCCAGCAGCCAAGAAGCGGGCCCTGGCATAGATATTGGGCAGTTCTTC

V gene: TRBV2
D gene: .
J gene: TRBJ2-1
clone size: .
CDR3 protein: CASRFSNEQFF
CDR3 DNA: TGTGCCAGCAGATTCAGTAATGAGCAGTTCTTC

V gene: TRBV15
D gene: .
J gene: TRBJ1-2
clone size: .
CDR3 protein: CATSRQGAGYTF
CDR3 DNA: TGTGCCACCAGCAGACAAGGGGCCGGCTACACCTTC

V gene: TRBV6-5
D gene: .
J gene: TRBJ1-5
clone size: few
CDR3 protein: CASSTWTTKNGPQHF
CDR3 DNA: TGTGCCAGCAGTACTTGGACAACGAAAAATGGGCCCCAGCATTTT

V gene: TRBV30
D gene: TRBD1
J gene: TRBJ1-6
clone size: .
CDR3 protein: CAWSGTGDSPLHF
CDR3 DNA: TGTGCCTGGTCGGGGACAGGTGATTCACCCCTCCACTTT

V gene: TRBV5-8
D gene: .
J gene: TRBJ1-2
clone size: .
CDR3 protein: CASSDDSGGEGRDTF
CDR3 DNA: TGTGCCAGCTCGGACGATTCTGGGGGGGAAGGTCGAGACACCTTC

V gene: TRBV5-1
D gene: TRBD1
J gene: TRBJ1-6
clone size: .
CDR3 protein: CASRVGTVVSNSPLHF
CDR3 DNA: TGCGCCAGCAGGGTCGGGACAGTAGTTTCTAATTCACCCCTCCACTTT

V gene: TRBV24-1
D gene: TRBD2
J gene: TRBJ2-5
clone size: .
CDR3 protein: CATSATELSSGRGETQYF
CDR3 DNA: TGTGCCACCAGTGCCACTGAGCTTAGTAGCGGGAGAGGAGAGACCCAGTACTTC

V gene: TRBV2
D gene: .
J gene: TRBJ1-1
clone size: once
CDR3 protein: CASRSDRILLEGFYTEAFF
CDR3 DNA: TGTGCCAGCAGATCCGACAGGATTTTGTTAGAAGGCTTCTACACTGAAGCTTTCTTT

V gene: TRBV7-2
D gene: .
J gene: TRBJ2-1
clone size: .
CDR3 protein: CASSTQAGSYNEQFF
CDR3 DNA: TGTGCCAGCAGCACTCAAGCGGGCTCCTACAATGAGCAGTTCTTC

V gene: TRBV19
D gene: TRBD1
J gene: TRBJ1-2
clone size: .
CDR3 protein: CASTFTGGGQNYGYTF
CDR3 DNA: TGTGCCAGTACCTTCACAGGGGGCGGCCAAAACTATGGCTACACCTTC

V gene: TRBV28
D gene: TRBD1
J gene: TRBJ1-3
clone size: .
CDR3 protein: CASSIQGDGNTIYF
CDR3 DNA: TGTGCCAGCAGTATCCAGGGGGATGGAAACACCATATATTTT

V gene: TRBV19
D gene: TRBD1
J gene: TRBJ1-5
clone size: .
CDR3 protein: CASSASQGTQPQHF
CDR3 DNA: TGTGCCAGTAGTGCCTCACAGGGGACTCAGCCCCAGCATTTT

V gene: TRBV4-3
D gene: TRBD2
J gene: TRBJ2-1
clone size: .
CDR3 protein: CASSRRLAGDTKRDNEQFF
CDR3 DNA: TGCGCCAGCAGCCGGCGACTAGCGGGAGATACAAAGAGGGACAATGAGCAGTTCTTC

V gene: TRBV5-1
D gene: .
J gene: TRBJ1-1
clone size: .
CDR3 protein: CASSPSTGMNTEAFF
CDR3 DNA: TGCGCCAGCAGCCCGTCGACAGGCATGAACACTGAAGCTTTCTTT

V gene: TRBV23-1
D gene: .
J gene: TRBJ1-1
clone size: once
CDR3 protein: CASSQTHPGQNTEAFF
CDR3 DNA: TGCGCCAGCAGTCAAACCCATCCGGGACAGAACACTGAAGCTTTCTTT

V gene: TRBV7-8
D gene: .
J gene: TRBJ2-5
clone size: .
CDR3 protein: CASSRPGETQYF
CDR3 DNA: TGTGCCAGCAGCCGCCCGGGAGAGACCCAGTACTTC

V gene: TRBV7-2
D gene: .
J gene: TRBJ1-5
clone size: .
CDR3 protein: CASSLWAENQPQHF
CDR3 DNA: TGTGCCAGCAGCTTATGGGCAGAAAATCAGCCCCAGCATTTT

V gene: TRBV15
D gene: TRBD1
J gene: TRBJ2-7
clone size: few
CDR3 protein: CATSKTGAGYEQYF
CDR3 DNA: TGTGCCACCAGCAAGACAGGGGCCGGCTACGAGCAGTACTTC

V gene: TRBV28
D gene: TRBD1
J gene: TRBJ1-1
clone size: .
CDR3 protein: CAISTGGPNTEAFF
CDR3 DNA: TGTGCCATCTCGACAGGGGGCCCGAACACTGAAGCTTTCTTT

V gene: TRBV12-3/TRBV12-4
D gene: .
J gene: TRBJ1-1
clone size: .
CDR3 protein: CASTPGGKAFF
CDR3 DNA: TGTGCCAGCACCCCGGGGGGCAAAGCTTTCTTT

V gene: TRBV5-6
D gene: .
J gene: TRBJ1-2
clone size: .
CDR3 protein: CASNSLLSTAIYGYTF
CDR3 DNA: TGTGCCAGCAATTCCCTATTGTCGACAGCAATCTATGGCTACACCTTC

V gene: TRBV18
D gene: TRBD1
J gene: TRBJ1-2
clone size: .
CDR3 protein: CASSPADRVLYNYGYTF
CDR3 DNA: TGTGCCAGCTCACCCGCCGACAGGGTTCTATACAACTATGGCTACACCTTC

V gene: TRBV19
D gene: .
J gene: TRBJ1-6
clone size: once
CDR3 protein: CASSIERRGNSPLHF
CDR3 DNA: TGTGCCAGTAGTATAGAACGCCGCGGTAATTCACCCCTCCACTTT

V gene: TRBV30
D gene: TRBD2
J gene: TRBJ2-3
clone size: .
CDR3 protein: CAWSVFQGLASTDTQYF
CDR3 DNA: TGTGCCTGGAGTGTATTTCAGGGACTAGCTAGCACAGATACGCAGTATTTT

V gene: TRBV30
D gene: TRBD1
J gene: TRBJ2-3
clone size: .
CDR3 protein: CAWSTTGLGQYF
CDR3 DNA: TGTGCCTGGAGTACGACAGGGTTAGGGCAGTATTTT

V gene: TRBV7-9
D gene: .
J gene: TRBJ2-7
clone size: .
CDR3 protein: CASSPKIRQITYEQYF
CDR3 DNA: TGTGCCAGCAGCCCCAAGATCCGACAGATCACCTACGAGCAGTACTTC

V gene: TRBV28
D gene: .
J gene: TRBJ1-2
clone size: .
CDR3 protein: CASSSIRRGVGYTF
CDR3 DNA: TGTGCCAGCAGCTCCATAAGACGGGGGGTTGGCTACACCTTC

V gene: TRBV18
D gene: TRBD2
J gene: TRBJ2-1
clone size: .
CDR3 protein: CASSRGWRGLAGYNEQFF
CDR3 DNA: TGTGCCAGCTCACGGGGCTGGCGGGGACTAGCGGGATACAATGAGCAGTTCTTC

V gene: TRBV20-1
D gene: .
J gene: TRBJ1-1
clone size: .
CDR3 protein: CSASSHMNTEAFF
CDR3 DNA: TGCAGTGCTAGTAGTCACATGAACACTGAAGCTTTCTTT

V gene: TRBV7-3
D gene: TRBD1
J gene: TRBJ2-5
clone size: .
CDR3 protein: CASSLTGGSETQYF
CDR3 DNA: TGTGCCAGCAGCTTGACAGGGGGCTCGGAGACCCAGTACTTC

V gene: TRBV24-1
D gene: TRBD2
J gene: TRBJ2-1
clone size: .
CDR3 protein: CATSGAPGLEKYNEQFF
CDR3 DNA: TGTGCCACCAGTGGCGCTCCGGGACTAGAGAAATACAATGAGCAGTTCTTC

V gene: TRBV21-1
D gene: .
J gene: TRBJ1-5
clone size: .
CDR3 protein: CASSKVRENQPQHF
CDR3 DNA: TGTGCCAGCAGCAAAGTCAGGGAAAATCAGCCCCAGCATTTT

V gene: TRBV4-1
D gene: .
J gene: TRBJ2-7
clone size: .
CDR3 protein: CASSQAAGSSYEQYF
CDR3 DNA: TGCGCCAGCAGCCAAGCGGCGGGAAGCTCCTACGAGCAGTACTTC

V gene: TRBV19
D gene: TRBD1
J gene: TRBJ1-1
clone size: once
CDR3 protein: CASSIVSLGGSNTEAFF
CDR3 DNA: TGTGCCAGTAGTATAGTTAGTTTAGGGGGCTCGAACACTGAAGCTTTCTTT

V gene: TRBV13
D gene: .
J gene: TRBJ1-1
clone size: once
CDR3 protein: CASSPRGGMNTEAFF
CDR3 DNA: TGTGCCAGCAGCCCAAGGGGGGGTATGAACACTGAAGCTTTCTTT

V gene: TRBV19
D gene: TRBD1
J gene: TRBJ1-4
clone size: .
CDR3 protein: CASRSTQGAANEKLFF
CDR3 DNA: TGTGCCAGTAGGTCTACACAGGGGGCGGCTAATGAAAAACTGTTTTTT

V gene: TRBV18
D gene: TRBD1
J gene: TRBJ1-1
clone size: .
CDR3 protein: CASSPRTQGARNTEAFF
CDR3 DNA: TGTGCCAGCTCACCACGAACACAGGGGGCCCGGAACACTGAAGCTTTCTTT

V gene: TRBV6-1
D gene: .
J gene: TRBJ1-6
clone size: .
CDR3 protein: CASSESGGVSPLHF
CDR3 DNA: TGTGCCAGCAGTGAATCGGGGGGCGTTTCACCCCTCCACTTT